This is a list of T cell receptor beta chains from one sample in a study of blood T cell repertoires in COVID-19. TCRdb's copy holds only in-frame clones and misses some; the assay was immunoSEQ multiplex PCR. The data show about 120,000 clones, 87% seen once. Sequencing used peripheral blood. The receptors stem from a human donor in a cohort sampled during active COVID-19. Both conserved end residues are part of each CDR3. Each record gives: J gene, V gene, D gene, clone size, CDR3 length, CDR3 DNA, CDR3 protein. A D gene is named only where the DNA matches it firmly. Clone sizes are given selectively: once, few, many, or a class where the clone is expanded.

TRBJ1-5 TRBV5-6 TRBD1 - 15 TGTGCCAGCAGCGGTGGGACAGGGAGGGATCAGCCCCAGCATTTT CASSGGTGRDQPQHF
TRBJ1-1 TRBV30 - once 13 TGTGCCTGGAGTGTGTCGGTTGTCTCTGAAGCTTTCTTT CAWSVSVVSEAFF
TRBJ1-2 TRBV5-8 - - 15 TGTGCCAGCAGCTTAGGACAGATTTTTAACTATGGCTACACCTTC CASSLGQIFNYGYTF
TRBJ2-7 TRBV28 - - 15 TGTGCCAGCAGTTTATCGGGGTTTAGGGGGTCCGAGCAGTACTTC CASSLSGFRGSEQYF
TRBJ2-7 TRBV7-2 - - 16 TGTGCCAGCAGCCCTAATTTGGTTCCTAGCTCCTACGAGCAGTACTTC CASSPNLVPSSYEQYF
TRBJ2-7 TRBV12-5 TRBD1 - 15 TGTGCTAGCTTTGGAACCGGGACAGGGGGCGACGAGCAGTACTTC CASFGTGTGGDEQYF
TRBJ2-7 TRBV25-1 TRBD1 - 17 TGTGCCAGCAGTGAAAAAAGGGGACAGGTGGTCTCCTACGAGCAGTACTTC CASSEKRGQVVSYEQYF
TRBJ1-1 TRBV19 TRBD1 - 14 TGTGCCAGTAGTAAGACAGGGGAGGGCACTGAAGCTTTCTTT CASSKTGEGTEAFF
TRBJ2-2 TRBV14 TRBD1 - 17 TGTGCCAGCAGCCGGAATATCCGGGACAGCAGGACCGGGGAGCTGTTTTTT CASSRNIRDSRTGELFF
TRBJ2-1 TRBV27 TRBD1 - 16 TGTGCCAGCAGCCCTTGGGGGACAGGGAAGTACAATGAGCAGTTCTTC CASSPWGTGKYNEQFF
TRBJ1-1 TRBV27 - - 15 TGTGCCAGCAGTTTATTGAAGGGGCCCCGTGGGGAAGCTTTCTTT CASSLLKGPRGEAFF
TRBJ1-4 TRBV2 - - 14 TGTGCCAGCAGTGTCAGGACAACTAATGAAAAACTGTTTTTT CASSVRTTNEKLFF
TRBJ2-7 TRBV19 TRBD1 - 13 TGTGCCAGTAGGGGGACAGACTACTACGAGCAGTACTTC CASRGTDYYEQYF
TRBJ1-1 TRBV12-3/TRBV12-4 - - 11 TGTGCCAGCAGTCTAAACAGGGCAGCTTTCTTT CASSLNRAAFF
TRBJ1-2 TRBV25-1 - once 14 TGTGCCAGCAGTGTCAGGGCCGGATCCTATGGCTACACCTTC CASSVRAGSYGYTF
TRBJ2-7 TRBV3-1/TRBV3-2 - - 13 TGTGCCAGCAGCCAAGTAAGTGGTACTGAGCAGTACTTC CASSQVSGTEQYF
TRBJ2-7 TRBV5-1 - - 14 TGCGCCAGCAGCAGTAACCACAGGGACTACGAGCAGTACTTC CASSSNHRDYEQYF
TRBJ2-1 TRBV28 TRBD2 - 15 TGTGCCAGCAGGGCCGGGACTAGCTCCTACAATGAGCAGTTCTTC CASRAGTSSYNEQFF
TRBJ1-2 TRBV27 - - 13 TGTGCCAGCAGTTTACAGGGCAACTATGGCTACACCTTC CASSLQGNYGYTF
TRBJ1-2 TRBV11-1 - - 14 TGTGCCAGCAGCTTAGCGAGGACAAAAGATGGCTACACCTTC CASSLARTKDGYTF
TRBJ2-7 TRBV7-6 TRBD2 - 15 TGTGCCAGCAGCTTTGGAAGCGGGGGGAGTTACGAGCAGTACTTC CASSFGSGGSYEQYF
TRBJ2-7 TRBV13 TRBD2 - 14 TGTGCCAGCAGCCACGAACGGGGGGACTACGAGCAGTACTTC CASSHERGDYEQYF
TRBJ2-3 TRBV5-8 TRBD2 once 14 TGTGCCAGCAGCCCCCGACTAGCGGGAGATACGCAGTATTTT CASSPRLAGDTQYF
TRBJ2-7 TRBV11-2 - once 16 TGTGCCAGCAGCTTCCTCCCCCGGAGCGGATCCTACGAGCAGTACTTC CASSFLPRSGSYEQYF
TRBJ1-3 TRBV19 TRBD1 once 15 TGTGCCAGTAGTAGTCGCAGGGGGAGTGGAAACACCATATATTTT CASSSRRGSGNTIYF
TRBJ2-1 TRBV20-1 - - 11 TGCAGTGCGGCTCCGATTGATGAGCAGTTCTTC CSAAPIDEQFF
TRBJ1-1 TRBV7-3 TRBD1 - 15 TGTGCCAGCAGTGTCAGGGGGCTTGGGGACACTGAAGCTTTCTTT CASSVRGLGDTEAFF
TRBJ1-5 TRBV2 TRBD1 - 17 TGTGCCAGCAGTGAAGCTCTTGCAGGGGGCGCGGGCCAGCCCCAGCATTTT CASSEALAGGAGQPQHF
TRBJ2-3 TRBV5-1 - - 15 TGCGCCAGCAGCTTGGCCAGCCAGGGTGGATATACGCAGTATTTT CASSLASQGGYTQYF
TRBJ2-1 TRBV5-5 TRBD2 few 16 TGTGCCAGCAGCTGGGTAGCGGGAGGGAGGAACAATGAGCAGTTCTTC CASSWVAGGRNNEQFF
TRBJ2-7 TRBV19 - - 14 TGTGCCAGTAGTATTCCCGGACAGACACGCGAGCAGTACTTC CASSIPGQTREQYF
TRBJ2-1 TRBV4-1 TRBD2 - 17 TGCGCCAGCAGCCACCCATCCGGGACTAGCAGTTACAATGAGCAGTTCTTC CASSHPSGTSSYNEQFF
TRBJ2-2 TRBV5-1 TRBD2 - 16 TGCGCCAGCAGCTTGTTACTAGCGGGGAACACCGGGGAGCTGTTTTTT CASSLLLAGNTGELFF
TRBJ2-7 TRBV28 TRBD1 - 14 TGTGCCAGCACGAGGACAGGGACCGGCTACGAGCAGTACTTC CASTRTGTGYEQYF
TRBJ1-3 TRBV5-8 - - 13 TGTGCCAGCAGAACAGGGTGGGGAAACACCATATATTTT CASRTGWGNTIYF
TRBJ1-1 TRBV3-1/TRBV3-2 - few 14 TGTGCCAGCAGCCAACGGAGCTTGAACACTGAAGCTTTCTTT CASSQRSLNTEAFF
TRBJ1-2 TRBV19 TRBD1 - 14 TGTGCCAGTAGTGCACAGGGACAGGCCTATGGCTACACCTTC CASSAQGQAYGYTF
TRBJ2-3 TRBV7-2 TRBD1 - 15 TGTGCCAGCGGAATTTCAGGGGGAAGCACAGATACGCAGTATTTT CASGISGGSTDTQYF